This note documents a single T cell receptor (beta chain) sequence. Its antigen is still unknown. No much larger clonotype is one base removed from it; base qualities were not supplied. The CDR3, cysteine through phenylalanine, is 15 amino acids long. The read is trimmed to its CDR3 DNA, 45 bases read in frame from base 1. The V and J ends are trimmed by 2 bases and 5 bases, leaving 16 bases between them. The germline V gene yields SQVTM for CDR1 and ANQGSEA for CDR2. This entry comes from a study of tumor-infiltrating lymphocytes in primary liver carcinoma (dated by TCRdb to the late 2010s). Concerning the study at large: The five patients, three men and two women aged 30 to 69 years, had hepatocellular carcinoma (four) or combined HCC and intrahepatic cholangiocarcinoma (one). A total of approximately 35 specimens from 5 patients underwent TCRbeta repertoire sequencing, comprising about 25 tumor regions, 5 adjacent noncancerous liver tissues and 5 peripheral blood samples. Reproducibility between technical replicate repertoires was high, with correlation coefficients above 0.95 and mean shared-clone rates approximately 0.9. The five patients had tumors staged T1-T3 N0M0, with maximum diameters ranging from about 4.2 to 11 cm. Each sample produced roughly 3.65 to 7.13 million productive TCRbeta reads, and read depth showed no significant difference between tissue types. To link TCRbeta repertoire diversity with the local molecular phenotype, the roughly 23 tumor region samples were profiled using Agilent mRNA microarrays. TCRbeta repertoire sequencing, expression microarrays and whole-exome sequencing were combined in the study across five regions of each liver tumor, with adjacent normal tissue and blood also included. The paper's findings and limits, for the study overall: The top 250 clones accounted for a significantly greater share of the repertoire in tumors than in blood (p = 0.039). Bulk unsorted samples precluded comparing CD4+ and CD8+ T cell repertoires. Only about 7-25% of top clones were found in all five regions of a tumor, suggesting spatial heterogeneity of tumor-infiltrating T cells. The study included only four to six patients, and the authors note findings should be validated in a larger study. Only the TCR beta chain was sequenced, which likely underestimates true repertoire diversity because unpaired alpha chains were not captured. Repertoire overlap was higher between tumor regions (mean approximately 36%) than tumor-adjacent (approximately 17%) or tumor-blood (approximately 14%) pairs, consistent with antigen-driven expansion.

Total RNA and DNA were co-extracted from roughly 20-30 mg of bulk tissue with the AllPrep DNA/RNA mini kit, without cell sorting. Surgical resection was performed in China between late 2015 and 2016 on about 5 patients with histopathologically diagnosed primary liver carcinoma. Chronic HBV infection was present in the patients, and the patients were treatment-naive at sampling. Each tumor was sampled at five spatially separated regions: the tumor centre plus the superior, inferior, left-lateral and right-lateral poles. According to histology, viable tumor cells made up more than 75% of every tumor sample. Fresh tumor and adjacent tissue pieces were bisected; one half was stored in RNAlater at -80°C, the other sent for histology. TCRbeta-specific cDNA was reverse-transcribed from approximately 500 ng total RNA using a constant-region primer and ProtoScript II reverse transcriptase. Construction of the TCRbeta libraries relied on three nested rounds of multiplex PCR, following a slightly modified ARM-PCR procedure. Each of the first two PCR rounds ran for roughly 9 cycles and used multiplex TRBV1-TRBV30 forward primers together with a Cbeta reverse primer. A final 25-cycle PCR with Deep VentR polymerase added sample barcodes and Illumina adapters. Amplicons of 200-500 bp were gel-purified with a QIAquick gel extraction kit before sequencing. An Illumina HiSeq 2500 was used to sequence the TCRbeta amplicons, generating 250-bp paired-end reads. Turning to the authors' computational methods: Quality trimming of reads was performed with Trimmomatic v0.33, and paired reads were merged with FLASH v1.2.11 so that full CDR3 sequences could be recovered. MiGEC v1.2.1b assigned V, D and J germline segments to the rearranged TCRbeta sequences. Clonotype statistics and Shannon-Wiener diversity indices were computed with VDJtools v1.0.0. To reduce sampling bias, subsequent analyses other than the diversity analysis used only the 250 most abundant clonotypes in each sample. TCRdb redid the processing of the public reads, applying fastp at Q25 and MiXCR, and retained in-frame beta chains. Rows with one shared CDR3 protein collapse into an entry with the most common genes and DNA. For this entry, the V and J calls and clone size follow TCRdb and not the study's own pipeline. This sample holds 100,000 to 150,000 distinct CDR3 sequences; less than 80% were observed only once. In total, the top ten clones hold approximately 9.9% of the sample.

Sequencing was carried out using liver tumor tissue from sampling region 1. The cell subset or site label for this specimen denotes: tumor region T1, superior pole. This TCR came from a woman aged 55 to 70 with primary liver carcinoma and hepatitis B virus infection. Rearrangement joined TRBV29-1 to TRBJ2-1, and TRBD1 may be the D gene, going by 5 matching bases. The DNA sequence follows: TGCAGCGTTGAATTGGGGCTAGGCATGGACAATGAGCAGTTCTTC. This is translated as CSVELGLGMDNEQFF.